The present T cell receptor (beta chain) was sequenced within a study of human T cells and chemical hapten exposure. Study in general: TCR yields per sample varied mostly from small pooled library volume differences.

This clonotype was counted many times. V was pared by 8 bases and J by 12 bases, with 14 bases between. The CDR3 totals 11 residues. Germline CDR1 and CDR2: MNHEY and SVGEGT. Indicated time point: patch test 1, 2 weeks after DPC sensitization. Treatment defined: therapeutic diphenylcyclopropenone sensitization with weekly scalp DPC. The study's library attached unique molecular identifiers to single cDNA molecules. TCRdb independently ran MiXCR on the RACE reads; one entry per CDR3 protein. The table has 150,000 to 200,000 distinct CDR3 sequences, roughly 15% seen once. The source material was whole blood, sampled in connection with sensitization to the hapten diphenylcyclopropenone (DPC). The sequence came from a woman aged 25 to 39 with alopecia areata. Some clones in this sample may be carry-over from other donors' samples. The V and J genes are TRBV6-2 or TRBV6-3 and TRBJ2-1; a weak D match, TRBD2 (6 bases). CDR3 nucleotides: TGTGCCAGCCGCCGCGGGGAAGCGCAGTTCTTC. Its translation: CASRRGEAQFF.